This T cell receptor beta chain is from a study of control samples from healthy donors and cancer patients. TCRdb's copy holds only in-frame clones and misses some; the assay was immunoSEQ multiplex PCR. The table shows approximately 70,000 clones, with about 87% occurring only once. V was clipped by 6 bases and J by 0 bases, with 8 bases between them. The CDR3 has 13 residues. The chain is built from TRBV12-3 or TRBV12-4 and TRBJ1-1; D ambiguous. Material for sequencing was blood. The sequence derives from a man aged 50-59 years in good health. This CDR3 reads CASRTRVNTEAFF. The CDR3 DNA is TGTGCCAGCAGAACACGGGTGAACACTGAAGCTTTCTTT.